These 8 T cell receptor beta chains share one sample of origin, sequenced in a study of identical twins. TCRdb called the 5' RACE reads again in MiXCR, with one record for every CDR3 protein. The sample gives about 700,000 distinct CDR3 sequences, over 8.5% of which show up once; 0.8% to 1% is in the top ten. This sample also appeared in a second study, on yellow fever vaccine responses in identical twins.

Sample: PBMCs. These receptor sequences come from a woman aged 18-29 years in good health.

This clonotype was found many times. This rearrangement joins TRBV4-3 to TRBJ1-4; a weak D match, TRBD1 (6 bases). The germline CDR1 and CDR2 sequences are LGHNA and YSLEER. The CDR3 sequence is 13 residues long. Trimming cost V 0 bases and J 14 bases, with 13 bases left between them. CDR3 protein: CASSQDRSQGLFF. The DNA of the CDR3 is TGCGCCAGCAGCCAAGACCGTTCACAGGGTCTGTTTTTT.

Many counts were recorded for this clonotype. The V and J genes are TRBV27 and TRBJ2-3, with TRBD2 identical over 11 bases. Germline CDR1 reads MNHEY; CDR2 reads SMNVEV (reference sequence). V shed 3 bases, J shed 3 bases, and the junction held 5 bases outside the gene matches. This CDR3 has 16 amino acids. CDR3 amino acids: CASSLPGLAATDTQYF. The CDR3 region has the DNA TGTGCCAGCAGTTTGCCGGGACTAGCGGCGACAGATACGCAGTATTTT.

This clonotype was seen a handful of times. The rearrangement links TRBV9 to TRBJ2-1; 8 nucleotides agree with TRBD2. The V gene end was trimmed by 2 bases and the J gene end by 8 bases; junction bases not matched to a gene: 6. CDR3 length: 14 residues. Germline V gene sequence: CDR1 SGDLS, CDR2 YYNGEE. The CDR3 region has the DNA TGTGCCAGCAGCGTGCCGGGACTAGAAGATGAGCAGTTCTTC. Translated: CASSVPGLEDEQFF.

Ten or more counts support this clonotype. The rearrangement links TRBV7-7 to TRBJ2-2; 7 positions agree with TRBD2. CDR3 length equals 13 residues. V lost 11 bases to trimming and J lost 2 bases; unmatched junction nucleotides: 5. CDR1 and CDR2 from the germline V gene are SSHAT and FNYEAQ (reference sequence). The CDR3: CASGGTNTGELFF. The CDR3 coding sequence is TGTGCCTCGGGGGGAACCAACACCGGGGAGCTGTTTTTT.

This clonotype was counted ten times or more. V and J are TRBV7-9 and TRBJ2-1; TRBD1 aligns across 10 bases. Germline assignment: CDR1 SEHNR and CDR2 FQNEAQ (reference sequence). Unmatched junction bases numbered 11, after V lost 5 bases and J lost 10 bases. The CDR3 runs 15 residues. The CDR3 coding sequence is TGTGCCAGCAGCGGACCGGGACAGGGGAGCCGGGAGCAGTTCTTC. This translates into CASSGPGQGSREQFF.

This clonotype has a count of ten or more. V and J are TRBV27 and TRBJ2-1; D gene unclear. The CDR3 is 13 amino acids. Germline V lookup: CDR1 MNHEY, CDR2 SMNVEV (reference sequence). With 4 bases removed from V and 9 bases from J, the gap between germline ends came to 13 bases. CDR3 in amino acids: CASSSVGVGEQFF. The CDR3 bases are TGTGCCAGCAGTTCGGTTGGTGTGGGTGAGCAGTTCTTC.

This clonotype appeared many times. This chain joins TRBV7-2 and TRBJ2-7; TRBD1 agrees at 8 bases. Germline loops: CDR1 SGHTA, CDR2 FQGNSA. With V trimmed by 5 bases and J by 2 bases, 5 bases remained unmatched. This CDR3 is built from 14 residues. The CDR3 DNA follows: TGTGCCAGCAGCCGCGGACAGGGAACCTACGAGCAGTACTTC. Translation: CASSRGQGTYEQYF.

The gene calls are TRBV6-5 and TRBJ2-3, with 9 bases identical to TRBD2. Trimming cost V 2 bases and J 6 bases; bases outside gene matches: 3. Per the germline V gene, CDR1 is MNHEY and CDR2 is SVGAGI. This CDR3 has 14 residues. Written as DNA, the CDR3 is TGTGCCAGCAGTTACCTCGGGACTAGCGATACGCAGTATTTT. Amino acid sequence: CASSYLGTSDTQYF.